This T cell receptor beta chain came from a study of blood T cells in healthy people across ages. Study-wide results and caveats: Estimated diversity across one million T cells was deemed an underestimate.

In regard to this clonotype: Antigen unknown.

Isolation recovered at least 6.5 million PBMCs from every sample. A second roughly 6 to 12 cycle PCR used barcoded and J-beta primers. TCRdb independently ran MiXCR on the 5' RACE reads; one entry per CDR3 protein. The sample shows 1.5 million or so distinct CDR3 sequences, 40% to 45% of them seen only once. The TCR was taken from a woman aged 18-30 years in good health. Sequenced: blood.

Written as DNA, the CDR3 is TGTGCCAGCAGCCAAGGTGGGACTAGAGCTGAGACCCAGTACTTC. Its protein is CASSQGGTRAETQYF. This chain links TRBV3-1 with TRBJ2-5; 8 positions agree with TRBD2. CDR3 length: 15 amino acids. CDR1 is LGHDT, CDR2 YNNKEL, per germline (reference sequence). V lost 1 base, J lost 5 bases, and 6 bases stayed unmatched.